The T cell receptor beta chain described here comes from a study of metastatic and nonmetastatic thyroid tumors. At the level of the study: Repertoire data that came from the blood and tumor or nodule tissue of malignant and benign thyroid patients were compared. Broader study findings: Malignant thyroid tumors reportedly exceeded benign nodules significantly in TCR beta diversity, with the difference appearing in blood and tumor.

Germline V gene sequence: CDR1 SGDLS, CDR2 YYNGEE. The CDR3 sequence is 14 residues long. V lost 0 bases to trimming and J lost 1 base, with 7 bases between them. This clone was counted between two and nine times. Its antigen remains unidentified. TCRdb redid the clone calls on the PCR reads using MiXCR. The data hold more than 70,000 clones, with around 7.8% observed a single time. Treatment of any kind had been given to no patient before thyroid surgery. The J gene is TRBJ2-5, the V gene TRBV9, with D uncertain. This TCR derives from a female donor with papillary thyroid cancer or a benign thyroid nodule (not recorded which). Some clones in this sample may be carry-over from other donors' samples. The sample comprised blood. The CDR3 spells CASSVDPSQETQYF. The CDR3 bases are TGTGCCAGCAGCGTAGATCCTAGCCAAGAGACCCAGTACTTC.